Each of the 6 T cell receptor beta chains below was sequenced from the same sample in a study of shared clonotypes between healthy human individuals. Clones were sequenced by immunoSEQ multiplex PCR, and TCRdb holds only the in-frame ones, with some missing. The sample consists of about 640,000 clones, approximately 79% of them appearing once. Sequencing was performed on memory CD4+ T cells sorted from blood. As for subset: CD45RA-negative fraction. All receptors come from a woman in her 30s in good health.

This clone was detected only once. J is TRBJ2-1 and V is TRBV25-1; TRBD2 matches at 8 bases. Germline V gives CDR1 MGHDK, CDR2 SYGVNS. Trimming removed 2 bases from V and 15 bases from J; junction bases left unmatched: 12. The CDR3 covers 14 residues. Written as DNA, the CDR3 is TGTGCCAGCAGTGAAAGTAGCGGGGCCGTTTTTTTGTTCTTC. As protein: CASSESSGAVFLFF.

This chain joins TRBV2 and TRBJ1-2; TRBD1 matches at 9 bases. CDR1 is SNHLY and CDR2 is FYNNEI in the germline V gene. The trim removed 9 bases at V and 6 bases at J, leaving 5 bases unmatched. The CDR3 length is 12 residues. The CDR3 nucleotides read TGTGCCAGACAAGGGACAGGGAATGGCTACACCTTC. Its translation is CARQGTGNGYTF.

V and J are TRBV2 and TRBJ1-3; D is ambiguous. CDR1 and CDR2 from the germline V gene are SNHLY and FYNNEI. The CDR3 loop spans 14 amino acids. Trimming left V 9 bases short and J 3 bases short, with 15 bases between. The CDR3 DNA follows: TGTGCCAGTTCCGCCGGTTCTGATGGAAACACCATATATTTT. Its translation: CASSAGSDGNTIYF.

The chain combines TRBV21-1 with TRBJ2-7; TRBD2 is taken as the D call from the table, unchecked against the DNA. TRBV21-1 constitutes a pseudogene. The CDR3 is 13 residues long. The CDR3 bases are TGTGCCAGCATTAATCTAGTTTTACGCGAGCAGTACTTC. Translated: CASINLVLREQYF.

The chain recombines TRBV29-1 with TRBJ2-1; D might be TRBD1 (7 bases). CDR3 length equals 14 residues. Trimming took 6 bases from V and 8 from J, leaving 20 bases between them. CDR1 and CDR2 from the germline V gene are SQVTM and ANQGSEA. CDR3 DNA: TGCAGCGTCCCCATAAGGGGCAGGGGGGATGAGCAGTTCTTC. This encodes CSVPIRGRGDEQFF.

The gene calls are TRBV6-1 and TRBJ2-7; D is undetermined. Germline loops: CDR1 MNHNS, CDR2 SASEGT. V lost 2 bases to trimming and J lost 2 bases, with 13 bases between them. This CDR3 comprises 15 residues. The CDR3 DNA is TGTGCCAGCAGTGAACTCAGACGGACCACCTACGAGCAGTACTTC. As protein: CASSELRRTTYEQYF.